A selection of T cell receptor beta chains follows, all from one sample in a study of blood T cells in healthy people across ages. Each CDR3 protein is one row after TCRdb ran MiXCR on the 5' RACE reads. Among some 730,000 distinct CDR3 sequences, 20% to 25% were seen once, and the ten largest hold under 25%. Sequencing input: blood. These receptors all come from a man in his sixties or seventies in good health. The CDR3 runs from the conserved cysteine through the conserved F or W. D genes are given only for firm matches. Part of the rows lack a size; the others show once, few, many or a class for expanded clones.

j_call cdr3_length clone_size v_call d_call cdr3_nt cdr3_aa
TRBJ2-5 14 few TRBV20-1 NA TGCAGTGCTTCCCAAGGGCTAGCCCAAGAGACCCAGTACTTC CSASQGLAQETQYF
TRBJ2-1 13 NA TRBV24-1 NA TGTGCCACCAGTGTTACGGGAAGCAATGAGCAGTTCTTC CATSVTGSNEQFF
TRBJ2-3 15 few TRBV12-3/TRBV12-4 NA TGTGCCAGCAGCCTGATGGCGGCTAGCACAGATACGCAGTATTTT CASSLMAASTDTQYF
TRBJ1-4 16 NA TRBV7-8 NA TGTGCCAGCAGCCTCCAGACTCGGGTTCCGAATGAAAAACTGTTTTTT CASSLQTRVPNEKLFF
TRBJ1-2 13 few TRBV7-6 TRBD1 TGTGCCAGCAGCTTCGACAGGGGTCGTGGCTACACCTTC CASSFDRGRGYTF
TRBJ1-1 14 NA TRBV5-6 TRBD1 TGTGCCAGCAGCTTGGTCAGGGGGCACACTGAAGCTTTCTTT CASSLVRGHTEAFF
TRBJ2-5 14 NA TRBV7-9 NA TGTGCCAGCAGCTCGGGGACGTCCCAAGAGACCCAGTACTTC CASSSGTSQETQYF
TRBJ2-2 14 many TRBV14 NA TGTGCCAGCAGCCAAGGTCGATACACCGGGGAGCTGTTTTTT CASSQGRYTGELFF
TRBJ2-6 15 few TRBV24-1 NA TGTGCCACCAGTGATCGGCGCTCTGGGGCCAACGTCCTGACTTTC CATSDRRSGANVLTF
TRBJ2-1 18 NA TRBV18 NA TGTGCCAGCTCGCCACCGTTATTTCCGGGACAAGGATTGAATGAGCAGTTCTTC CASSPPLFPGQGLNEQFF
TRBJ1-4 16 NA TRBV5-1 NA TGCGCCAGCAGCCACGGACAGATTGCAACTAATGAAAAACTGTTTTTT CASSHGQIATNEKLFF
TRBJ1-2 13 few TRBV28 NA TGTGCCAGCAGTTTGGCAGGGACGGAGGGCTACACCTTC CASSLAGTEGYTF
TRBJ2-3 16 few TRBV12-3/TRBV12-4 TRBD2 TGTGCCAGCAGTCCAACGACTAGCGCTAGCACAGATACGCAGTATTTT CASSPTTSASTDTQYF
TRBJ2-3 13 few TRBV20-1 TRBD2 TGCAGTGCTTGGCGGGGGAGCACAGATACGCAGTATTTT CSAWRGSTDTQYF
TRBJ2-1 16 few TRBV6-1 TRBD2 TGTGCCAGCAGCGAAGGGACTAGCGGGAGGGGGAGTGAGCAGTTCTTC CASSEGTSGRGSEQFF
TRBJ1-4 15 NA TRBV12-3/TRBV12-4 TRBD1 TGTGCCAGCAGTTACCGACAGGGCAACAAAGAAAAACTGTTTTTT CASSYRQGNKEKLFF
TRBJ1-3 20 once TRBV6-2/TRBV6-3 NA TGTGCCAGCAGTTACTCGAAGATCACAGGTCGGGGCGTCTCTGGAAACACCATATATTTT CASSYSKITGRGVSGNTIYF
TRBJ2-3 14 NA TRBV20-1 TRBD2 TGCAGTGCCACTCTAGCGGCCGGAACTGAAACGCAGTATTTT CSATLAAGTETQYF
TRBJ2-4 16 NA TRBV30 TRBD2 TGTGCCTGGAGTTATGGGATGAGCGGGGGGGAAAACATTCAGTACTTC CAWSYGMSGGENIQYF
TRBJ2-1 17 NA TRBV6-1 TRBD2 TGTGCCAGCAGTGAAGGAATGGGGCTAGCGGGAATCAATGAGCAGTTCTTC CASSEGMGLAGINEQFF
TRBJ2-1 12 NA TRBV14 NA TGTGCCAGCAGCCAAGTTCACTATGAGCAGTTCTTC CASSQVHYEQFF
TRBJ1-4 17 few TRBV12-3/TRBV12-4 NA TGTGCCAGCAGTTCCTCCGGGACGACCGGGATTAGTGAAAAACTGTTTTTT CASSSSGTTGISEKLFF
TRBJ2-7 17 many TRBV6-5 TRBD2 TGTGCCAGCAGTTACAACCGACCGGGGGGAAGCTCCTACGAGCAGTACTTC CASSYNRPGGSSYEQYF
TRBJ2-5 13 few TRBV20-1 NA TGCAGTGCTAGAGATCCCGTTCGAGAGACCCAGTACTTC CSARDPVRETQYF
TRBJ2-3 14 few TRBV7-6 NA TGTGCCAGCAGCCCACTCGGGGCAGCAGATACGCAGTATTTT CASSPLGAADTQYF
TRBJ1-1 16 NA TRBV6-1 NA TGTGCCAGCAGTGAGCCGACCCACGGGGCGAACACTGAAGCTTTCTTT CASSEPTHGANTEAFF
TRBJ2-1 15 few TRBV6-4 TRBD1 TGTGCCAGCAGTGACGTGGACAGGGGGCTGAATGAGCAGTTCTTC CASSDVDRGLNEQFF
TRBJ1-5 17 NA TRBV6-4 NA TGTGCCAGCGTTAGGTGGCAGGGACCAACCTTTAATCAGCCCCAGCATTTT CASVRWQGPTFNQPQHF
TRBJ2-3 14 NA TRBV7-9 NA TGTGCCAGCATAGGTTTGGATTACACAGATACGCAGTATTTT CASIGLDYTDTQYF
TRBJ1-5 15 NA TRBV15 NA TGTGCCACCAGCAGAGACGGCACCTACAATCAGCCCCAGCATTTT CATSRDGTYNQPQHF
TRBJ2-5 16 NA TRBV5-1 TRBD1 TGCGCCAGCAGCTTGGTTTCAGGGGGACCCCAAGAGACCCAGTACTTC CASSLVSGGPQETQYF
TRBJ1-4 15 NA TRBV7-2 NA TGTGCCAGCAGCTTAGCTCGACAGTCTAATGAAAAACTGTTTTTT CASSLARQSNEKLFF
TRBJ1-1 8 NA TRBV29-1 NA TGCAGCGCTCCCGGACCCTTTTTT CSAPGPFF
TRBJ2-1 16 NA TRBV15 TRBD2 TGTGCCACCAGCAGAGGCCTAGCGGGGGGAACAAATGAGCAGTTCTTC CATSRGLAGGTNEQFF
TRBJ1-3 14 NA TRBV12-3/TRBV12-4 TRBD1 TGTGCCAGCAGTTTGAACAGGGGAGGAAACACCATATATTTT CASSLNRGGNTIYF
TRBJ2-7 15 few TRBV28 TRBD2 TGTGCCAGCACCCGGGGGGACCTGAGCTCCTACGAGCAGTACTTC CASTRGDLSSYEQYF
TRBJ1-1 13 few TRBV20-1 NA TGCAGTGCTATCGGGGCGCGAGGTCTTGAAGCTTTCTTT CSAIGARGLEAFF
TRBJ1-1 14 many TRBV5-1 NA TGCGCCAGCAGCTTGGCCTCAGGTAACACTGAAGCTTTCTTT CASSLASGNTEAFF
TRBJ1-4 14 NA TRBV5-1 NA TGCGCCAGCAGCTTGGAGGCGGGAAATGAAAAACTGTTTTTT CASSLEAGNEKLFF
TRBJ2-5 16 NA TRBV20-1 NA TGCAGTGCCCCTTCTCTCTCAACAAGCCCTGGAGAGACCCAGTACTTC CSAPSLSTSPGETQYF
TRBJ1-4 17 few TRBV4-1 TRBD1 TGCGCCAGCAGCCAAGAAGGGACAGGGTCCCTTAATGAAAAACTGTTTTTT CASSQEGTGSLNEKLFF
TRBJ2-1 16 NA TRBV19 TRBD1 TGTGCCAGTAGTGCAAACAGGGGCTCCCCTTACAATGAGCAGTTCTTC CASSANRGSPYNEQFF
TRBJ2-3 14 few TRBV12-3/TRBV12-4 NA TGTGCCAGCAGTTCCCACCCAATCACAGATACGCAGTATTTT CASSSHPITDTQYF
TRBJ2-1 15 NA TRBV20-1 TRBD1 TGCAGTGCTAGAGGGGGACAGGGTTACTACAATGAACAGTTCTTC CSARGGQGYYNEQFF
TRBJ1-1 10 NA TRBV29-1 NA TGCAGCGTTGTGGGGGAATTGGCTTTCTTT CSVVGELAFF
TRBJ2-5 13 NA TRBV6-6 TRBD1 TGTGCCAGCATCTCCGGGACAGGGTTAGAGCAGTACTTC CASISGTGLEQYF